One and the same sample provided the 23 T cell receptor beta chains below, sequenced in a study of early T cells in non-severe SARS-CoV-2 infection. TCRdb ran MiXCR on the 5' RACE reads and lists one entry per CDR3 protein. The data contain tens of thousands of distinct CDR3 sequences, less than 15% of them singletons. Sequencing used whole blood. Source of these receptors: an adult who was a healthcare worker with PCR-confirmed SARS-CoV-2 infection or an uninfected control (not recorded which).

This clonotype has only a few counts. The chain couples TRBV20-1 to TRBJ2-1; possibly TRBD1 for D (6 bases). The CDR3 totals 13 residues. Germline V lookup: CDR1 DFQATT, CDR2 SNEGSKA (reference sequence). Trimming removed 7 bases at V and 6 bases at J, with 16 bases between. Here the CDR3 DNA reads TGCAGTGGTTGGGCAGGGGCAATCAATGAGCAGTTCTTC. This sequence encodes CSGWAGAINEQFF.

This chain uses TRBV9 with TRBJ1-1; TRBD1 agrees at 7 bases. The CDR3 extends over 15 amino acids. V shed 2 bases, J shed 4 bases, and the junction held 8 bases outside the gene matches. Germline V gives CDR1 SGDLS, CDR2 YYNGEE. The CDR3 protein is CASSVQGTVTTEAFF. For the CDR3, the DNA is TGTGCCAGCAGCGTTCAGGGGACAGTCACCACTGAAGCTTTCTTT.

The genes are TRBV21-1 and TRBJ2-4; no check of the table's D call, TRBD1, against the DNA was made. TRBV21-1 is labeled a pseudogene. The CDR3 is 20 residues long. CDR3 DNA: TGTGCCAGCAGCTCCCGACTGATGCTGGGACAGGGTTTAGCCAAAAACATTCAGTACTTC. Protein product: CASSSRLMLGQGLAKNIQYF.

This clonotype occurred a few times. CDR3 in DNA: TGTGCCAGCAGCTTTCAGGCCAGACAGGGGCAGGAGACCCAGTACTTC. This codes for CASSFQARQGQETQYF. The rearrangement joins TRBV7-2 to TRBJ2-5; 8 nucleotides agree with TRBD1. Germline assignment: CDR1 SGHTA and CDR2 FQGNSA. The CDR3 has 16 residues. V lost 3 bases and J lost 5; bases outside the gene matches: 11.

The chain joins TRBV7-3 to TRBJ2-5; D could derive from TRBD1 or TRBD2 (6 bases each). V was trimmed by 5 bases and J by 5 bases, leaving 12 bases between them. There are 13 residues in the CDR3. The germline V gene has CDR1 SGHTA and CDR2 FQGTGA. CDR3 in amino acids: CASSLGGRETQYF. As DNA, the CDR3 is TGTGCCAGCAGCCTGGGGGGCCGCGAGACCCAGTACTTC.

The rearrangement uses TRBV18 and TRBJ1-2, with D maybe TRBD1 (6 bases). The CDR3 runs 13 residues. CDR1 KGHSH and CDR2 LQKENI come from the germline V gene. The V gene lost 3 bases and the J gene lost 8 bases, with 13 bases spanning the gap. Here the CDR3 reads CASSPGQLEGYTF. The CDR3 nucleotides read TGTGCCAGCTCACCCGGACAGCTGGAAGGCTACACCTTC.

The V and J genes are TRBV5-1 and TRBJ2-2, with TRBD2 identical over 7 bases. Per the germline V gene, CDR1 is SGHRS and CDR2 is YFSETQ. With 4 bases clipped from V and 0 bases from J, the junction kept 6 bases outside the gene matches. The CDR3 is made up of 16 amino acids. The CDR3 here is CASSQSSGANTGELFF. CDR3 DNA sequence: TGCGCCAGCAGCCAATCTAGCGGAGCGAACACCGGGGAGCTGTTTTTT.

The V gene is TRBV7-9, the J gene TRBJ2-7, with 9 bases fitting TRBD1. This CDR3 has 18 amino acids. V was clipped by 5 bases and J by 4 bases; unmatched bases: 18. The V gene's germline CDR1 is SEHNR and CDR2 FQNEAQ (reference sequence). The CDR3 DNA follows: TGTGCCAGCAGCCCCGGACAGGGGCAACCGGGACTTCCATACGAGCAGTACTTC. Amino acid sequence: CASSPGQGQPGLPYEQYF.

V is TRBV3-1 and J is TRBJ2-1; TRBD2 matches at 11 bases. This CDR3 is built from 16 residues. Germline loops: CDR1 LGHDT, CDR2 YNNKEL (reference sequence). V dropped 2 bases and J dropped 2; count of bases not matched to a gene: 2. CDR3 nucleotides: TGTGCCAGCAGCCAAATAGCGGGGGGGACCTACAATGAGCAGTTCTTC. Encoded protein: CASSQIAGGTYNEQFF.

This clonotype turned up a few times. V and J are TRBV19 and TRBJ1-1, with TRBD1 matching over 10 bases. J gave up 1 base and V 8 bases, and 7 bases lay outside the gene matches. Germline V gene lookup returns CDR1 LNHDA and CDR2 SQIVND (reference sequence). There are 15 residues in the CDR3. DNA for the CDR3: TGTGCCAGTCTAGGGGACAGGGGAAGGAACACTGAAGCTTTCTTT. This codes for CASLGDRGRNTEAFF.

The rearrangement links TRBV29-1 to TRBJ2-1; D is unclear. Germline-derived CDR1 and CDR2 are SQVTM and ANQGSEA. CDR3 length: 13 amino acids. V was cut by 7 bases and J by 7 bases, with 17 bases left in between. CDR3 nucleotide sequence: TGCAGCGCCTATTCCGTCTTGGTTAATGAGCAGTTCTTC. It encodes CSAYSVLVNEQFF.

CDR3 sequence reads: CASSYGLGDEQFF. DNA for the CDR3: TGTGCCAGCAGTTACGGGTTAGGAGATGAGCAGTTCTTC. The chain links TRBV6-2 or TRBV6-3 to TRBJ2-1, with unresolved D. Per germline, CDR1 MNHEY and CDR2 SVGEGT. V lost 2 bases and J 8 bases, leaving 10 bases between the germline ends. This CDR3 has 13 residues.

J is TRBJ2-5 and V is TRBV18; 8 bases agree with TRBD1. Germline-derived CDR1 and CDR2 are KGHSH and LQKENI. The CDR3 loop spans 14 amino acids. V gave up 6 bases and J gave up 3 bases; unmatched junction bases: 6. This chain's CDR3 is CASSRTGREETQYF. In DNA, the CDR3 is TGTGCCAGCTCCCGGACAGGGAGAGAAGAGACCCAGTACTTC.

This clonotype was counted at least ten times. This sequence joins TRBV12-3 or TRBV12-4 and TRBJ2-5, with D hard to call. CDR3 size: 14 residues. The ends were cut back, 3 bases at V and 1 base at J, with 9 bases in the middle. For the CDR3, the DNA is TGTGCCAGCAGTTTGGGGAAAGTCCAAGAGACCCAGTACTTC. Translated: CASSLGKVQETQYF.

This clonotype came up many times. The CDR3 spells CASSPTQETQYF. The CDR3 DNA is TGCGCCAGCAGCCCCACCCAAGAGACCCAGTACTTC. The J gene is TRBJ2-5, the V gene TRBV5-1; D gene unclear. This CDR3 spans 12 amino acids. V lost 4 bases, J lost 1 base, and 5 bases lay in between. Germline V lookup: CDR1 SGHRS, CDR2 YFSETQ. The full variable domain, rest sourced from reference TRBV5-1 and TRBJ2-5, is KAGVTQTPRYLIKTRGQQVTLSCSPISGHRSVSWYQQTPGQGLQFLFEYFSETQRNKGNFPGRFSGRQFSNSRSEMNVSTLELGDSALYLCASSPTQETQYFGPGTRLLVL.

This clonotype was observed many times. This rearrangement joins TRBV29-1 to TRBJ1-6, with 10 positions matching TRBD1. Germline CDR1 is SQVTM and CDR2 is ANQGSEA. The CDR3 extends over 13 amino acids. Trimming cost V 6 bases and J 8 bases; bases outside gene matches: 4. The CDR3 DNA follows: TGCAGCGTGGGGGGGACAGGGGATTCACCCCTCCACTTT. This gives the protein CSVGGTGDSPLHF.

The chain's CDR3 is CASSSQGAAQETQYF. CDR3 DNA sequence: TGTGCCAGCAGCTCCCAGGGGGCGGCCCAAGAGACCCAGTACTTC. The rearrangement uses TRBV7-6 and TRBJ2-5, with 8 nucleotides matching TRBD1. The CDR3 contains 15 residues. Germline trimming cut 4 bases from V and 1 base from J; bases unmatched to any gene: 5. The germline V gene has CDR1 SGHVS and CDR2 FNYEAQ.

This clonotype came up many times. This rearrangement joins TRBV20-1 to TRBJ2-2; D assignment may be TRBD1 or TRBD2 (5 bases each). The CDR3 runs 15 residues. V lost 6 bases and J 4 bases, leaving 18 bases between the germline ends. Germline CDR1 reads DFQATT; CDR2 reads SNEGSKA (reference sequence). The CDR3 coding sequence is TGCAGTGCCGTCAAGGGACGATCACCCACCGGGGAGCTGTTTTTT. Encoded protein: CSAVKGRSPTGELFF.

Many counts were recorded for this clonotype. The chain links TRBV5-1 to TRBJ1-4; D is ambiguous. Germline CDR1 SGHRS, CDR2 YFSETQ. V lost 1 base and J 7 bases, leaving 11 bases between the germline ends. The CDR3 has 14 residues. The CDR3 region has the DNA TGCGCCAGCAGCTTGAGCTGGGTAGGTGAAAAACTGTTTTTT. Protein product: CASSLSWVGEKLFF.

The chain carries TRBV7-9 and TRBJ2-2, with D perhaps TRBD1 or TRBD2 (5 bases each). Trimming removed 5 bases at V and 0 bases at J, with 13 bases between. Germline assignment: CDR1 SEHNR and CDR2 FQNEAQ (reference sequence). The CDR3 is 16 residues long. The CDR3 bases are TGTGCCAGCAGCACCACCCGGGGCGCGAACACCGGGGAGCTGTTTTTT. It yields the protein CASSTTRGANTGELFF.

This clonotype showed up just a few times. The CDR3 here is CASSLRQGQETQYF. The CDR3 DNA sequence: TGTGCCAGCAGCCTCCGACAGGGACAAGAGACCCAGTACTTC. The chain links TRBV3-1 to TRBJ2-5, with TRBD1 matching 7 bases. The trim removed 4 bases at V and 2 bases at J, leaving 4 bases unmatched. CDR3 length equals 14 residues. From germline, CDR1 is LGHDT and CDR2 YNNKEL (reference sequence).

This clonotype was picked up a small number of times. The chain combines TRBV7-3 with TRBJ2-2; D gene ambiguous. V shed 1 base and J shed 6 bases, with 6 bases lying between them. The CDR3 consists of 13 residues. Germline CDR1 and CDR2: SGHTA and FQGTGA. DNA for the CDR3: TGTGCCAGCAGCTTAAACCCATCCGGGGAGCTGTTTTTT. Its protein is CASSLNPSGELFF. The whole variable domain, remainder taken from reference TRBV7-3 and TRBJ2-2, is GAGVSQTPSNKVTEKGKYVELRCDPISGHTALYWYRQSLGQGPEFLIYFQGTGAADDSGLPNDRFFAVRPEGSVSTLKIQRTERGDSAVYLCASSLNPSGELFFGEGSRLTVL.

This clonotype was seen at least ten times. J is TRBJ1-1 and V is TRBV20-1; D may be TRBD1 (5 bases). This CDR3 comprises 13 residues. Germline V CDR1 and CDR2: DFQATT, SNEGSKA (reference sequence). The V end lost 2 bases, the J end lost 3 bases, and 10 bases lay between the germline ends. The CDR3 region has the DNA TGCAGTGCTAGACAGGGATATGACACTGAAGCTTTCTTT. Translation gives CSARQGYDTEAFF.